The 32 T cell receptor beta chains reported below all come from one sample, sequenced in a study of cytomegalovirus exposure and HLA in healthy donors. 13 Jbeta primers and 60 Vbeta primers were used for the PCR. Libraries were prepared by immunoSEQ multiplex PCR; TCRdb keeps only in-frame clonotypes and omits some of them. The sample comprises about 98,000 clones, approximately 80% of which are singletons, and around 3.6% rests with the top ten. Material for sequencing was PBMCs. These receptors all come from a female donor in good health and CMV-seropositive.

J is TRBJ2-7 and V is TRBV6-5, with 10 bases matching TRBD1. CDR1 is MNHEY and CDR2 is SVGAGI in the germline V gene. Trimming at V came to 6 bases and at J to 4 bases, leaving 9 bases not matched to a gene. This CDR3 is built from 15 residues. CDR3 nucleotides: TGTGCCAGCAGGGGGATCGGGACAGGGGAATACGAGCAGTACTTC. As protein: CASRGIGTGEYEQYF.

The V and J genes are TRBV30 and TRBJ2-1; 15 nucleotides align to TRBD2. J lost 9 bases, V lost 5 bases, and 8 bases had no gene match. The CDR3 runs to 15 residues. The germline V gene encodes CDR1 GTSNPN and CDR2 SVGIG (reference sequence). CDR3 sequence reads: CAWDPGTSGRSEQFF. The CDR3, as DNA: TGTGCCTGGGACCCTGGGACTAGCGGGAGGTCTGAGCAGTTCTTC.

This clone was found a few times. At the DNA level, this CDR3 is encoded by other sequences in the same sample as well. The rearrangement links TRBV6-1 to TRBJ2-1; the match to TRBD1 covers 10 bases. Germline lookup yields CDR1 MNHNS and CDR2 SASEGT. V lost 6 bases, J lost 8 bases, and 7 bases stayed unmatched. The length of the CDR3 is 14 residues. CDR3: CASSPGTGVDEQFF. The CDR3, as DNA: TGTGCCAGCAGCCCCGGGACAGGGGTCGATGAGCAGTTCTTC.

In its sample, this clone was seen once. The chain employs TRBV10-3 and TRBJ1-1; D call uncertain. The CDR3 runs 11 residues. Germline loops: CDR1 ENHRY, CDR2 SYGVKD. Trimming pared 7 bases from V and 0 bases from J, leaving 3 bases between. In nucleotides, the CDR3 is TGTGCCATCACAGTGAACACTGAAGCTTTCTTT. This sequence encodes CAITVNTEAFF.

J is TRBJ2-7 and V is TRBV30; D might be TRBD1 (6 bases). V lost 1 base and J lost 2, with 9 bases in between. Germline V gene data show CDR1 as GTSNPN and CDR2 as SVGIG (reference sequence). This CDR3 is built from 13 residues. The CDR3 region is CAWSGGQPYEQYF. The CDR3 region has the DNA TGTGCCTGGAGTGGGGGACAACCCTACGAGCAGTACTTC.

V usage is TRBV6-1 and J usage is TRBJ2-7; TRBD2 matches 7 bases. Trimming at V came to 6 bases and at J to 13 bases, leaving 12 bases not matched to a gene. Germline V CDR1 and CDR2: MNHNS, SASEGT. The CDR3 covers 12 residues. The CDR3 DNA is TGTGCCAGCAGCGAAACCCGGGGGGTCGAATACTTC. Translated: CASSETRGVEYF.

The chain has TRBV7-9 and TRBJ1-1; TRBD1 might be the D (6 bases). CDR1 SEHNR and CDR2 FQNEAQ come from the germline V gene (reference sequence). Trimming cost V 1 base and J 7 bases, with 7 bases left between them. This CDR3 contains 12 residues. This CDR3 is CASSLGTDEAFF. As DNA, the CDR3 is TGTGCCAGCAGCTTAGGGACAGATGAAGCTTTCTTT.

CDR3: CASTQDKYGYTF. The CDR3 region has the DNA TGTGCCAGCACCCAGGATAAGTATGGCTACACCTTC. The gene calls are TRBV6-5 and TRBJ1-2; D is unresolved. The V and J ends lost 7 bases and 5 bases respectively, with 11 bases between them. The CDR3 has 12 amino acids. Per the germline V gene, CDR1 is MNHEY and CDR2 is SVGAGI.

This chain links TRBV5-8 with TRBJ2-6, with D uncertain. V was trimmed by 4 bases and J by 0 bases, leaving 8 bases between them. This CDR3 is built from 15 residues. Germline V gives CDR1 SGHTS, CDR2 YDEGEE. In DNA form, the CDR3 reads TGTGCCAGCAGCCATGGCTCCTCTGGGGCCAACGTCCTGACTTTC. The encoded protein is CASSHGSSGANVLTF. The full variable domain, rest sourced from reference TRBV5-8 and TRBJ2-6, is EAGVTQSPTHLIKTRGQQATLRCSPISGHTSVYWYQQALGLGLQFLLWYDEGEERNRGNFPPRFSGRQFPNYSSELNVNALELEDSALYLCASSHGSSGANVLTFGAGSRLTVL.

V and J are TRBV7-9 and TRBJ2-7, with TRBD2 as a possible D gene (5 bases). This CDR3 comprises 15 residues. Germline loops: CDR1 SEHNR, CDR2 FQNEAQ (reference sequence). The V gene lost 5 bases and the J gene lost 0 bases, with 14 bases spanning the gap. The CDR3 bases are TGTGCCAGCAGCGCTAGCTCCCGGAGCTCCTACGAGCAGTACTTC. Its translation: CASSASSRSSYEQYF. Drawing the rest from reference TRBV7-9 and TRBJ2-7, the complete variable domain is DTGVSQNPRHKITKRGQNVTFRCDPISEHNRLYWYRQTLGQGPEFLTYFQNEAQLEKSRLLSDRFSAERPKGSFSTLEIQRTEQGDSAMYLCASSASSRSSYEQYFGPGTRLTVT.

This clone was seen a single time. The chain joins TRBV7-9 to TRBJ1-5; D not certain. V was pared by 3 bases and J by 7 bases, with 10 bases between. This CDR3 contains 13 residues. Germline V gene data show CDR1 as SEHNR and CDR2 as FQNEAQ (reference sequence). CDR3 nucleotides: TGTGCCAGCAGCTTGGGAGAAGGCCAGCCCCAGCATTTT. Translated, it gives CASSLGEGQPQHF.

CDR3 sequence reads: CASTTGGAETEAFF. CDR3 nucleotides: TGTGCCAGCACCACAGGGGGGGCGGAGACTGAAGCTTTCTTT. The rearrangement joins TRBV6-1 to TRBJ1-1, with 8 bases aligning to TRBD1. The V gene's germline CDR1 is MNHNS and CDR2 SASEGT. Trimming cost V 7 bases and J 5 bases; bases outside gene matches: 9. This CDR3 comprises 14 residues.

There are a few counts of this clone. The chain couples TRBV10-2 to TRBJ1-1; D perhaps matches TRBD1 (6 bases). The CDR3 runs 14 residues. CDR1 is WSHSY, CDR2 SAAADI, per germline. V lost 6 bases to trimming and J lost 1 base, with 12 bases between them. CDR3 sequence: CASRPTGPNTEAFF. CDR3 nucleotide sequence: TGCGCCAGCAGGCCGACAGGCCCGAACACTGAAGCTTTCTTT.

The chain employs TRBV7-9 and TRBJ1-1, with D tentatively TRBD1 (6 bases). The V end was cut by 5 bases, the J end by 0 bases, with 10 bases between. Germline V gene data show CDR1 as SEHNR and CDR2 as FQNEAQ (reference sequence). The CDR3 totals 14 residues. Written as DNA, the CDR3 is TGTGCCAGCAGCCCTGAGGGGGTGAACACTGAAGCTTTCTTT. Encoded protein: CASSPEGVNTEAFF.

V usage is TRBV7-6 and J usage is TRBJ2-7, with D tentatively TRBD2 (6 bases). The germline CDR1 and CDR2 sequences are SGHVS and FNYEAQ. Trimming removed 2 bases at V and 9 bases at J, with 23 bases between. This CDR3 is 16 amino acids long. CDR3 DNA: TGTGCCAGCAGCTTATCTATCGGAGGACTAACTTCGGGGCAGTACTTC. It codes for CASSLSIGGLTSGQYF. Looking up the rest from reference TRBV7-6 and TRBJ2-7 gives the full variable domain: GAGVSQSPRYKVTKRGQDVALRCDPISGHVSLYWYRQALGQGPEFLTYFNYEAQQDKSGLPNDRFSAERPEGSISTLTIQRTEQRDSAMYRCASSLSIGGLTSGQYFGPGTRLTVT.

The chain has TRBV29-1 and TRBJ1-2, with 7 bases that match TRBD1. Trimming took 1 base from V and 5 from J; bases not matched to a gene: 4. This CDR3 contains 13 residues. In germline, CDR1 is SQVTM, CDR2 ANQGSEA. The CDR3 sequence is CSVEVNRGYGYTF. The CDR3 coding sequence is TGCAGCGTTGAAGTCAACAGGGGATATGGCTACACCTTC.

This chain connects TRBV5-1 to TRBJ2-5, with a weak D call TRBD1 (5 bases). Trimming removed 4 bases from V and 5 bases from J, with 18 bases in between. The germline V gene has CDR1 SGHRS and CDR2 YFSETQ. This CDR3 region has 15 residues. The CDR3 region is CASSPRVPYDETQYF. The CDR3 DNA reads TGCGCCAGCAGCCCCAGGGTTCCCTACGATGAGACCCAGTACTTC. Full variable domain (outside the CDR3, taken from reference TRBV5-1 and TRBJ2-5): KAGVTQTPRYLIKTRGQQVTLSCSPISGHRSVSWYQQTPGQGLQFLFEYFSETQRNKGNFPGRFSGRQFSNSRSEMNVSTLELGDSALYLCASSPRVPYDETQYFGPGTRLLVL.

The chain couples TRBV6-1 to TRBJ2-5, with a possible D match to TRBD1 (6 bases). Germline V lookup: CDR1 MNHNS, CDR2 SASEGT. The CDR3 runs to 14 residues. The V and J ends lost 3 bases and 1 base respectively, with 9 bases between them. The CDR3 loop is CASSEDRVQETQYF. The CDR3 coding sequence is TGTGCCAGCAGTGAGGACAGAGTCCAAGAGACCCAGTACTTC.

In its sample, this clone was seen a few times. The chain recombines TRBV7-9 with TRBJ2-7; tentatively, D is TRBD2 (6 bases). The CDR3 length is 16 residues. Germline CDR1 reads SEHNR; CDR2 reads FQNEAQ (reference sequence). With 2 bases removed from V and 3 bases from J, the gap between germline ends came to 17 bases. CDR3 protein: CASSLWRGTGVYEQYF. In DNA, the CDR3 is TGTGCCAGCAGCTTATGGAGGGGTACAGGAGTCTACGAGCAGTACTTC.

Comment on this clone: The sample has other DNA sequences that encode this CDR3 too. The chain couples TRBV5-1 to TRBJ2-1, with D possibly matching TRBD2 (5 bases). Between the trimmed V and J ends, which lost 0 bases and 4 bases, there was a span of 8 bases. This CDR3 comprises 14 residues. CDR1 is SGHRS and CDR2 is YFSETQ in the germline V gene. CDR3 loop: CASSLGLRYNEQFF. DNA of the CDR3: TGCGCCAGCAGCTTGGGACTACGGTACAATGAGCAGTTCTTC.

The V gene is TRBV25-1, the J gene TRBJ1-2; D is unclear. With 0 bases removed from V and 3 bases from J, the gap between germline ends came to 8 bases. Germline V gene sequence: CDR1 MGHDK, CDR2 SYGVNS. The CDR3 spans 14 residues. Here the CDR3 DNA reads TGTGCCAGCAGTGAATACGGGAGGGACTATGGCTACACCTTC. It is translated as CASSEYGRDYGYTF.

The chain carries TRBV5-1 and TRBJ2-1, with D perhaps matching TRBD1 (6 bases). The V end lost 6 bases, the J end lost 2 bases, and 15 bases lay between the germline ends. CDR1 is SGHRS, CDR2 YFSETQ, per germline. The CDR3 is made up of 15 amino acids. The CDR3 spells CASTISGVAYNEQFF. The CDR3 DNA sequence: TGCGCCAGCACTATTTCAGGGGTGGCCTACAATGAGCAGTTCTTC. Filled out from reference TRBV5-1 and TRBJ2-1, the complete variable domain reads KAGVTQTPRYLIKTRGQQVTLSCSPISGHRSVSWYQQTPGQGLQFLFEYFSETQRNKGNFPGRFSGRQFSNSRSEMNVSTLELGDSALYLCASTISGVAYNEQFFGPGTRLTVL.

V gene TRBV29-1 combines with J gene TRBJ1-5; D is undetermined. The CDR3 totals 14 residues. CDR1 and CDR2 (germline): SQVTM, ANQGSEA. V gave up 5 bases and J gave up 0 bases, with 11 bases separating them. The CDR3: CSVLQADSNQPQHF. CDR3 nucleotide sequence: TGCAGCGTTTTGCAGGCAGATAGCAATCAGCCCCAGCATTTT.

CDR3 amino acids: CAISHPGQGNEKLFF. In DNA, the CDR3 is TGTGCCATCAGCCATCCGGGACAGGGTAATGAAAAACTGTTTTTT. The V and J genes are TRBV10-3 and TRBJ1-4; 9 bases align to TRBD1. CDR3 size: 15 residues. Per germline, CDR1 ENHRY and CDR2 SYGVKD. Trimming cost V 6 bases and J 4 bases; bases outside gene matches: 6.

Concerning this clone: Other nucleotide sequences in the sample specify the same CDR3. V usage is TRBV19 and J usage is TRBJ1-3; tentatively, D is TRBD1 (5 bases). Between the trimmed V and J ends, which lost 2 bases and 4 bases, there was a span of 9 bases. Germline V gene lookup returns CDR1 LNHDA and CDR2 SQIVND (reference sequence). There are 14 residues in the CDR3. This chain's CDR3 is CASSIPGNGNTIYF. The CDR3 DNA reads TGTGCCAGTAGTATACCAGGGAACGGAAACACCATATATTTT.

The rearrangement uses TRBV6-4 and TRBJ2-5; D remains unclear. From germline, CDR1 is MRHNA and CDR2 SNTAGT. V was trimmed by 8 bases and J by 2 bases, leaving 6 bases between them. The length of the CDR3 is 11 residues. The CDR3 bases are TGTGCCAGCGGGCTACAAGAGACCCAGTACTTC. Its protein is CASGLQETQYF.

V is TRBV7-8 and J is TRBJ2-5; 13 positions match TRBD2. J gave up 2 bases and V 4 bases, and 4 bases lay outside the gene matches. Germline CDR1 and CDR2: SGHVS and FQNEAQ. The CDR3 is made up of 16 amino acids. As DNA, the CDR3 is TGTGCCAGCAGCTACGGACTAGCGGGAGAGCAAGAGACCCAGTACTTC. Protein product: CASSYGLAGEQETQYF.

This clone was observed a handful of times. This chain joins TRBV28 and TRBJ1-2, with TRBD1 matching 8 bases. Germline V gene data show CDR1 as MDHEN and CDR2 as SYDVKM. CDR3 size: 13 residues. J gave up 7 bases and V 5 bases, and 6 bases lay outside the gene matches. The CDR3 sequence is CASSPQGARGYTF. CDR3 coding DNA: TGTGCCAGCAGTCCCCAGGGGGCGCGTGGCTACACCTTC.

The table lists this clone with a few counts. CDR3 sequence reads: CASSYRGSEAFF. In DNA, the CDR3 is TGTGCCAGCAGTTACAGGGGATCTGAAGCTTTCTTT. V and J are TRBV6-5 and TRBJ1-1, with D perhaps matching TRBD1 (5 bases). CDR1 and CDR2 from the germline V gene are MNHEY and SVGAGI. Trimming shortened V by 2 bases and J by 6 bases, and 7 bases separated the two germline ends. The CDR3 contains 12 residues.

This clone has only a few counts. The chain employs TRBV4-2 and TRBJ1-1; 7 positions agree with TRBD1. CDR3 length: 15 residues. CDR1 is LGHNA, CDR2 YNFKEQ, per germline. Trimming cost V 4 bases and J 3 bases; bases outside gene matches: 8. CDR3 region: CASSLAGGPYTEAFF. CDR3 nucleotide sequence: TGTGCCAGCAGCCTAGCAGGGGGACCCTACACTGAAGCTTTCTTT.

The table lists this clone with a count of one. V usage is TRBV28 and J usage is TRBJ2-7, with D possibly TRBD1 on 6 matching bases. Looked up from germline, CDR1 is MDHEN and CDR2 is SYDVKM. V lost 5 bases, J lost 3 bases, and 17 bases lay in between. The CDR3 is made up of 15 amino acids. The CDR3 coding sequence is TGTGCCAGCAGTCCAGCGACAGGAACCATCTACGAGCAGTACTTC. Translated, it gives CASSPATGTIYEQYF.

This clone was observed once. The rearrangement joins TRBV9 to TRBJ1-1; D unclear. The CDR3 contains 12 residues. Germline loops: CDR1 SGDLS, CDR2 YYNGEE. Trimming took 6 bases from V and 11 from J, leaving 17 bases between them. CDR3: CASIPLGSFAFF. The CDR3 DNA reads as TGTGCCAGCATCCCCCTCGGGAGTTTCGCTTTCTTT.